Below, 27 T cell receptor beta chains from the same sample are listed, as sequenced in a study of T-cell memory formation after mild COVID-19. TCRdb reprocessed the 5' RACE reads via MiXCR and lists one record per CDR3 protein. Found here are 350,000 to 450,000 distinct CDR3 sequences, under 30% of them singletons; the top ten hold less than 15%. Material: PBMCs or a T cell subset sorted from them (not recorded which). Receptors were obtained from an adult woman who had mild COVID-19 (a few samples of this study predate the infection). Cell type and time point are not known.

The V and J genes are TRBV19 and TRBJ2-6; a possible D gene is TRBD1 (6 bases). The germline V gene encodes CDR1 LNHDA and CDR2 SQIVND (reference sequence). This CDR3 is 15 amino acids long. V lost 6 bases and J 1 base, leaving 10 bases between the germline ends. The CDR3 is CASRHRESGANVLTF. CDR3 bases: TGTGCCAGTAGACACAGGGAATCTGGGGCCAACGTCCTGACTTTC.

This chain connects TRBV19 to TRBJ2-7; 7 bases map to TRBD2. Germline values: CDR1 LNHDA, CDR2 SQIVND (reference sequence). CDR3 size: 15 residues. V was pared by 2 bases and J by 5 bases, with 9 bases of the junction left unmatched. CDR3 nucleotides: TGTGCCAGTAGTATATCGGGAGGACCGGGGCACGAGCAGTACTTC. Translation: CASSISGGPGHEQYF.

The rearrangement links TRBV12-3 or TRBV12-4 to TRBJ2-7; 8 nucleotides agree with TRBD2. Trimming took 3 bases from V and 3 from J; bases not matched to a gene: 4. This CDR3 has 14 amino acids. The CDR3 DNA reads TGTGCCAGCAGTTTTGCGGGGGGCAACTACGAGCAGTACTTC. As protein: CASSFAGGNYEQYF.

A few counts support this clonotype. The chain has TRBV5-1 and TRBJ2-1, with TRBD2 matching 7 bases. Trimming cost V 5 bases and J 15 bases; bases outside gene matches: 23. CDR1 is SGHRS, CDR2 YFSETQ, per germline. CDR3 length: 16 residues. CDR3 amino acids: CASRGGYLARGYMLFF. CDR3 DNA: TGCGCCAGCAGGGGGGGGTACCTAGCGAGGGGTTATATGTTGTTCTTC.

The chain links TRBV6-6 to TRBJ1-2; TRBD1 matches at 7 bases. V trimming: 4 bases; J trimming: 2 bases; junction bases outside the gene matches: 1. The CDR3 is 13 amino acids. Germline V gene sequence: CDR1 MNHNY, CDR2 SVGAGI (reference sequence). Here the CDR3 DNA reads TGTGCCAGCAGTTTACAGGGGAACTATGGCTACACCTTC. Translated, it gives CASSLQGNYGYTF.

This CDR3 is CSVAGQGLDTQYF. CDR3 nucleotide sequence: TGCAGCGTGGCGGGACAGGGGTTAGATACGCAGTATTTT. The chain is built from TRBV29-1 and TRBJ2-3; 10 bases line up with TRBD1. The CDR3 is 13 residues long. V trimming: 6 bases; J trimming: 5 bases; junction bases outside the gene matches: 5. Germline values: CDR1 SQVTM, CDR2 ANQGSEA.

CDR3 sequence (DNA): TGTGCCAGCAGCTTAAACCGCGCGCAGGTGGCCTATGAGCAGTTCTTC. Amino acid sequence: CASSLNRAQVAYEQFF. The chain has TRBV7-3 and TRBJ2-1, with D unclear. There are 16 residues in the CDR3. Germline CDR1 is SGHTA and CDR2 is FQGTGA. V lost 1 base to trimming and J lost 8 bases, with 18 bases between them.

The chain uses TRBV27 and TRBJ2-2; D gene unclear. The germline CDR1 and CDR2 sequences are MNHEY and SMNVEV (reference sequence). The CDR3 runs 16 residues. V dropped 5 bases and J dropped 1 base, with 14 bases sitting between them. CDR3 in DNA: TGTGCCAGCAGTGAACTGATCGTGCAGAACACCGGGGAGCTGTTTTTT. It translates to CASSELIVQNTGELFF.

This clonotype was seen only a few times. The CDR3 loop is CASSPLRQVYSNQPQHF. The DNA for the CDR3 is TGTGCCAGCAGTCCTCTCCGACAGGTGTATAGCAATCAGCCCCAGCATTTT. The rearrangement joins TRBV27 to TRBJ1-5, with D perhaps TRBD1 (6 bases). V was trimmed by 5 bases and J by 0 bases, leaving 17 bases between them. CDR1 is MNHEY and CDR2 is SMNVEV in the germline V gene (reference sequence). CDR3 length: 17 residues.

V and J are TRBV11-3 and TRBJ2-2; D remains ambiguous. The CDR3 extends over 12 amino acids. The germline V and J ends were trimmed by 7 bases and 4 bases, with 7 bases remaining between them. The germline gives CDR1 SGHNT, CDR2 YENEEA. In DNA form, the CDR3 reads TGTGCCAGCACCCTCCTCACCGGGGAGCTGTTTTTT. Translated: CASTLLTGELFF.

This clonotype appeared a few times. The junction departs from the called germline gene at one end, perhaps through a read error. This chain uses TRBV6-5 with TRBJ2-1; a weak D match, TRBD2 (6 bases). The CDR3 loop spans 14 amino acids. The germline V gene has CDR1 MNHEY and CDR2 SVGAGI. The CDR3 DNA sequence: TGTGCCACCAGTACTGCGGGGCCCTACAATGAGCAGTTCTTC. Its translation: CATSTAGPYNEQFF.

The chain links TRBV3-1 to TRBJ2-1, with D tentatively TRBD2 (6 bases). There are 15 residues in the CDR3. Trimming stripped 3 bases from V and 6 bases from J, with 15 bases between. Germline loops: CDR1 LGHDT, CDR2 YNNKEL (reference sequence). The CDR3 DNA is TGTGCCAGCAGCCATCCCGGGAGAGGAGGCAATGAGCAGTTCTTC. Protein sequence: CASSHPGRGGNEQFF.

This clonotype appeared a few times. The chain recombines TRBV7-8 with TRBJ2-7; the match to TRBD2 covers 9 bases. Germline V gene sequence: CDR1 SGHVS, CDR2 FQNEAQ. This CDR3 spans 16 amino acids. V gave up 5 bases and J gave up 6 bases; unmatched junction bases: 14. The CDR3 loop reads CASSLKAGGPPGEQYF. CDR3 in DNA: TGTGCCAGCAGCCTAAAAGCGGGGGGCCCTCCTGGCGAGCAGTACTTC.

This clonotype was detected ten times or more. V is TRBV4-3 and J is TRBJ2-1; TRBD2 matches at 12 bases. This CDR3 has 14 residues. Germline loops: CDR1 LGHNA, CDR2 YSLEER. The V gene end was trimmed by 0 bases and the J gene end by 14 bases; junction bases not matched to a gene: 5. The CDR3 region has the DNA TGCGCCAGCAGCCAAGATCAGACTAGCGGGAGTAAGTTCTTC. Translating it yields CASSQDQTSGSKFF.

The chain is built from TRBV20-1 and TRBJ1-2, with D possibly TRBD1 on 6 matching bases. CDR1 is DFQATT and CDR2 is SNEGSKA in the germline V gene (reference sequence). This CDR3 has 12 residues. Trimming shortened V by 1 base and J by 8 bases, and 11 bases separated the two germline ends. Written as DNA, the CDR3 is TGCAGTGCTAGAGCTGGGGGCCGCGGCTACACCTTC. Amino acid sequence: CSARAGGRGYTF.

This chain joins TRBV5-4 and TRBJ2-5; D may match TRBD1 or TRBD2 (6 bases each). CDR3 size: 16 residues. V lost 0 bases, J lost 5 bases, and 17 bases lay in between. In germline, CDR1 is SGHNT, CDR2 YYREEE (reference sequence). In nucleotides, the CDR3 is TGTGCCAGCAGCTTGGGAAGGAGGGGGGCAAAGGAGACCCAGTACTTC. Its translation is CASSLGRRGAKETQYF.

V and J are TRBV18 and TRBJ1-1; D unresolved. CDR1 and CDR2 (germline): KGHSH, LQKENI. The CDR3 extends over 13 amino acids. With 3 bases removed from V and 2 bases from J, the gap between germline ends came to 7 bases. In DNA form, the CDR3 reads TGTGCCAGCTCACCCCAGGCTAACACTGAAGCTTTCTTT. This translates into CASSPQANTEAFF.

This clonotype was found many times. The genes are TRBV24-1 and TRBJ2-7; D is unclear. The V gene's germline CDR1 is KGHDR and CDR2 SFDVKD. This CDR3 is 16 amino acids long. V lost 4 bases and J lost 4, with 19 bases in between. CDR3 sequence: CATSDPVWASVYEQYF. CDR3 DNA sequence: TGTGCCACCAGTGACCCTGTATGGGCGTCAGTTTACGAGCAGTACTTC.

This clonotype was seen a few times. This chain joins TRBV18 and TRBJ2-5, with unresolved D. This CDR3 spans 15 amino acids. The V end was cut by 6 bases, the J end by 2 bases, with 16 bases between. Germline V CDR1 and CDR2: KGHSH, LQKENI. The CDR3 region has the DNA TGTGCCAGCTCCCCAACCGGACCATCACAAGAGACCCAGTACTTC. This encodes CASSPTGPSQETQYF.

V gene TRBV7-8 combines with J gene TRBJ2-3, with D perhaps matching TRBD1 or TRBD2 (5 bases each). Per germline, CDR1 SGHVS and CDR2 FQNEAQ. There are 14 residues in the CDR3. V was shortened by 7 bases and J by 5 bases, with 16 bases between the two germline ends. The CDR3 loop is CASNLRGKGDTQYF. The CDR3 DNA reads as TGTGCCAGCAATCTGAGGGGCAAGGGAGATACGCAGTATTTT.

This chain joins TRBV20-1 and TRBJ2-1, with D maybe TRBD2 (5 bases). The CDR3 loop spans 15 amino acids. Germline V gives CDR1 DFQATT, CDR2 SNEGSKA (reference sequence). With 6 bases removed from V and 4 bases from J, the gap between germline ends came to 19 bases. CDR3 bases: TGCAGTGCCCCAGTAGGGTTCCGGGGATACAATGAGCAGTTCTTC. Translated: CSAPVGFRGYNEQFF.

The chain employs TRBV25-1 and TRBJ2-5; D assignment may be TRBD1 or TRBD2 (6 bases each). This CDR3 region has 18 residues. V was pared by 3 bases and J by 4 bases, with 24 bases between. CDR1 is MGHDK and CDR2 is SYGVNS in the germline V gene. The CDR3 bases are TGTGCCAGCAGTGACCCCTTTTGGGGGGCTTCTCCCCCAGAGACCCAGTACTTC. Translating gives CASSDPFWGASPPETQYF.

This clonotype was seen once. The chain carries TRBV12-5 and TRBJ2-2; 7 bases fit TRBD1. The germline V gene encodes CDR1 LGHNT and CDR2 FRNRAP. This CDR3 has 13 residues. J gave up 4 bases and V 7 bases, and 3 bases lay outside the gene matches. In DNA form, the CDR3 reads TGTGCTAGTGCGACAGGGCCCACCGGGGAGCTGTTTTTT. Translating gives CASATGPTGELFF.

The rearrangement uses TRBV11-2 and TRBJ1-2; D might be TRBD1 (5 bases). Germline assignment: CDR1 SGHAT and CDR2 FQNNGV. The CDR3 is made up of 15 amino acids. Between the trimmed V and J ends, which lost 1 base and 8 bases, there was a span of 17 bases. The CDR3 here is CASSLVGGRRWGYTF. Here the CDR3 DNA reads TGTGCCAGCAGCTTAGTTGGGGGTCGAAGGTGGGGCTACACCTTC. Full variable domain (remainder filled in from reference TRBV11-2 and TRBJ1-2): EAGVAQSPRYKIIEKRQSVAFWCNPISGHATLYWYQQILGQGPKLLIQFQNNGVVDDSQLPKDRFSAERLKGVDSTLKIQPAKLEDSAVYLCASSLVGGRRWGYTFGSGTRLTVV.

A few counts support this clonotype. In DNA, the CDR3 is TGTGCCAGCAGTGACCGGGACAGGGGGCGCTATGAGCAGTACTTC. This gives the protein CASSDRDRGRYEQYF. This chain connects TRBV2 to TRBJ2-7; 12 bases match TRBD1. The CDR3 length is 15 residues. V lost 3 bases to trimming and J lost 7 bases; unmatched junction nucleotides: 7. CDR1 and CDR2 from the germline V gene are SNHLY and FYNNEI.

The chain uses TRBV29-1 and TRBJ2-1; 10 bases match TRBD2. Germline lookup yields CDR1 SQVTM and CDR2 ANQGSEA. V shed 0 bases and J 7 bases; nucleotides not matched to a gene: 15. The CDR3 loop spans 18 amino acids. CDR3 sequence reads: CSVEELTRGGLASNEQFF. CDR3 coding DNA: TGCAGCGTTGAAGAACTCACCCGGGGGGGACTAGCGTCGAATGAGCAGTTCTTC.

The V gene is TRBV27, the J gene TRBJ2-5; D is possibly TRBD1 (5 bases). The V and J ends lost 6 bases and 8 bases respectively, with 16 bases between them. The length of the CDR3 is 13 residues. Per germline, CDR1 MNHEY and CDR2 SMNVEV (reference sequence). CDR3 residues: CASRKRTDTTQYF. The CDR3 DNA reads as TGTGCCAGCAGAAAAAGGACGGACACCACCCAGTACTTC.